One sample yielded the 30 T cell receptor beta chains listed below, sequenced in a study of OX40 agonist ivuxolimab in advanced cancers. TCRdb's copy holds only in-frame clones and misses some; the assay was immunoSEQ multiplex PCR. The data contain around 98,000 clones, about 83% of them singletons. The material sequenced was CD4+ or CD8+ T cells sorted from blood, taken in a trial of the OX40 agonist ivuxolimab. Receptors were obtained from an adult with an advanced solid tumor such as melanoma, head and neck, liver or kidney cancer.

This clone was recorded only once. The V gene is TRBV18, the J gene TRBJ2-6; 11 bases are shared with TRBD1. This CDR3 spans 18 amino acids. J gave up 0 bases and V 4 bases, and 5 bases lay outside the gene matches. CDR1 and CDR2 (germline): KGHSH, LQKENI. In DNA form, the CDR3 reads TGTGCCAGCTCACTCATCGGGACAGGGGGCTCTGGGGCCAACGTCCTGACTTTC. This gives the protein CASSLIGTGGSGANVLTF.

This sequence joins TRBV7-3 and TRBJ1-1; 7 bases match TRBD1. The CDR3 covers 13 residues. V trimming: 7 bases; J trimming: 1 base; junction bases outside the gene matches: 3. Germline assignment: CDR1 SGHTA and CDR2 FQGTGA. DNA for the CDR3: TGTGCCAGCAAGGAGGGGGCGAACACTGAAGCTTTCTTT. It codes for CASKEGANTEAFF. Drawing the rest from reference TRBV7-3 and TRBJ1-1, the complete variable domain is GAGVSQTPSNKVTEKGKYVELRCDPISGHTALYWYRQSLGQGPEFLIYFQGTGAADDSGLPNDRFFAVRPEGSVSTLKIQRTERGDSAVYLCASKEGANTEAFFGQGTRLTVV.

The chain uses TRBV5-1 and TRBJ1-1; D is undetermined. The CDR3 runs to 13 residues. Per the germline V gene, CDR1 is SGHRS and CDR2 is YFSETQ. The V end lost 4 bases, the J end lost 2 bases, and 9 bases lay between the germline ends. CDR3 residues: CASSPTGNTEAFF. CDR3 DNA: TGCGCCAGCAGCCCGACGGGAAACACTGAAGCTTTCTTT. Variable domain in full (rest from reference TRBV5-1 and TRBJ1-1): KAGVTQTPRYLIKTRGQQVTLSCSPISGHRSVSWYQQTPGQGLQFLFEYFSETQRNKGNFPGRFSGRQFSNSRSEMNVSTLELGDSALYLCASSPTGNTEAFFGQGTRLTVV.

This clone was seen only a few times. V usage is TRBV12-5 and J usage is TRBJ1-5; D not resolved. The CDR3 has 14 residues. V was pared by 6 bases and J by 0 bases, with 9 bases between. In germline, CDR1 is LGHNT, CDR2 FRNRAP. The CDR3, as DNA: TGTGCTAGTGGCCAGGAGTTTAGCAATCAGCCCCAGCATTTT. This gives the protein CASGQEFSNQPQHF.

The rearrangement uses TRBV5-4 and TRBJ2-7, with D perhaps matching TRBD2 (5 bases). The CDR3 has 16 amino acids. The ends were cut back, 4 bases at V and 5 bases at J, with 22 bases in the middle. Germline CDR1 reads SGHNT; CDR2 reads YYREEE (reference sequence). The CDR3 region has the DNA TGTGCCAGCAGCGGGGAGAGGTGGGTGAGCAGCAACGAGCAGTACTTC. Translating it yields CASSGERWVSSNEQYF. The entire variable domain, with the rest obtained from reference TRBV5-4 and TRBJ2-7, is as follows: ETGVTQSPTHLIKTRGQQVTLRCSSQSGHNTVSWYQQALGQGPQFIFQYYREEENGRGNFPPRFSGLQFPNYSSELNVNALELDDSALYLCASSGERWVSSNEQYFGPGTRLTVT.

V is TRBV29-1 and J is TRBJ1-1; 8 nucleotides align to TRBD1. With 7 bases clipped from V and 4 bases from J, the junction kept 11 bases outside the gene matches. There are 14 residues in the CDR3. Germline CDR1 reads SQVTM; CDR2 reads ANQGSEA. The chain's CDR3 is CSARQGRGVTEAFF. CDR3 nucleotide sequence: TGCAGCGCTCGACAGGGGCGGGGGGTCACTGAAGCTTTCTTT.

This clone was recorded only once. The genes are TRBV15 and TRBJ2-7; D remains unclear. From germline, CDR1 is LNHNV and CDR2 YYDKDF (reference sequence). The length of the CDR3 is 12 residues. Trimming shortened V by 1 base and J by 5 bases, and 6 bases separated the two germline ends. The CDR3 DNA reads TGTGCCACCAGCAGAGTAGGGAACGAGCAGTACTTC. Translation: CATSRVGNEQYF.

The rearrangement links TRBV2 to TRBJ1-6; D may be TRBD1 (5 bases). CDR1 and CDR2 (germline): SNHLY, FYNNEI. The V end was cut by 6 bases, the J end by 7 bases, with 13 bases between. This CDR3 has 14 amino acids. The CDR3 DNA reads TGTGCCAGCAGGAACCGGGACGGCAATTCACCCCTCCACTTT. Translated: CASRNRDGNSPLHF.

Concerning this clone itself: Compared with germline, one end of the junction differs, possibly owing to a read error. V is TRBV4-2 and J is TRBJ1-4; D gene unclear. CDR1 is LGHNA, CDR2 YNFKEQ, per germline. The CDR3 runs to 13 residues. CDR3: CASSQVRGEKLLF. CDR3 DNA: TGTGCCAGCAGCCAAGTTAGAGGTGAAAAACTGCTTTTT.

The chain links TRBV7-6 to TRBJ1-5, with TRBD1 as a possible D gene (5 bases). The CDR3 covers 15 residues. In germline, CDR1 is SGHVS, CDR2 FNYEAQ. The V end was cut by 2 bases, the J end by 7 bases, with 15 bases between. CDR3 sequence (DNA): TGTGCCAGCAGCTTACGGGGCACCGACAAACAGCCCCAGCATTTT. The encoded protein is CASSLRGTDKQPQHF. Filled out from reference TRBV7-6 and TRBJ1-5, the complete variable domain reads GAGVSQSPRYKVTKRGQDVALRCDPISGHVSLYWYRQALGQGPEFLTYFNYEAQQDKSGLPNDRFSAERPEGSISTLTIQRTEQRDSAMYRCASSLRGTDKQPQHFGDGTRLSIL.

The chain has TRBV6-1 and TRBJ1-4; 9 positions match TRBD1. Germline CDR1 is MNHNS and CDR2 is SASEGT. Losses at the gene ends were 7 bases for V and 6 bases for J; bases not matched to a gene: 3. The CDR3 covers 13 residues. CDR3: CASNRDRDEKLFF. The CDR3 DNA follows: TGTGCCAGCAACCGGGACAGGGATGAAAAACTGTTTTTT.

The rearrangement joins TRBV6-6 to TRBJ1-3, with D hard to call. The germline CDR1 and CDR2 sequences are MNHNY and SVGAGI (reference sequence). The ends were cut back, 8 bases at V and 0 bases at J, with 2 bases in the middle. The CDR3 contains 11 residues. The CDR3 is CASYSGNTIYF. DNA of the CDR3: TGTGCCAGCTACTCTGGAAACACCATATATTTT.

V is TRBV11-2 and J is TRBJ2-7; TRBD1 or TRBD2 may be the D gene (5 bases each). The germline V and J ends were trimmed by 1 base and 3 bases, with 16 bases remaining between them. This CDR3 spans 16 amino acids. Germline CDR1 is SGHAT and CDR2 is FQNNGV. CDR3 sequence (DNA): TGTGCCAGCAGCTTAGGATCCCGAGGGGTGTTCTACGAGCAGTACTTC. Its protein product is CASSLGSRGVFYEQYF.

This clone was seen a few times. The V gene is TRBV2, the J gene TRBJ1-5; D gene unclear. V was cut by 7 bases and J by 2 bases, with 12 bases left in between. Germline V gene sequence: CDR1 SNHLY, CDR2 FYNNEI. CDR3 length equals 14 residues. The CDR3 protein is CASMARLGNQPQHF. CDR3 DNA: TGTGCCAGCATGGCTAGACTTGGCAATCAGCCCCAGCATTTT. The full variable domain, its missing parts supplied by reference TRBV2 and TRBJ1-5, is EPEVTQTPSHQVTQMGQEVILRCVPISNHLYFYWYRQILGQKVEFLVSFYNNEISEKSEIFDDQFSVERPDGSNFTLKIRSTKLEDSAMYFCASMARLGNQPQHFGDGTRLSIL.

The chain links TRBV6-5 to TRBJ1-2, with D perhaps matching TRBD1 (5 bases). The CDR3 loop spans 16 amino acids. CDR1 is MNHEY and CDR2 is SVGAGI in the germline V gene. Trimming shortened V by 0 bases and J by 4 bases, and 15 bases separated the two germline ends. The CDR3 spells CASSYSLEARVYGYTF. CDR3 nucleotides: TGTGCCAGCAGTTACTCTCTGGAGGCCAGGGTCTATGGCTACACCTTC.

This chain connects TRBV29-1 to TRBJ2-2; TRBD2 aligns across 14 bases. Per the germline V gene, CDR1 is SQVTM and CDR2 is ANQGSEA. V dropped 6 bases and J dropped 7; count of bases not matched to a gene: 4. This CDR3 spans 14 amino acids. CDR3 DNA sequence: TGCAGCGTGCCGGGACTAGCGGGGGACGGGGAGCTGTTTTTT. Translation gives CSVPGLAGDGELFF.

The chain carries TRBV5-1 and TRBJ2-7, with TRBD1 matching over 7 bases. This CDR3 is 15 amino acids long. Germline assignment: CDR1 SGHRS and CDR2 YFSETQ. The trim removed 4 bases at V and 3 bases at J, leaving 10 bases unmatched. The CDR3 loop reads CASSLRQGFNYEQYF. The DNA for the CDR3 is TGCGCCAGCAGCCTAAGACAGGGTTTTAACTACGAGCAGTACTTC.

The V gene is TRBV28, the J gene TRBJ1-3; D is ambiguous. V dropped 7 bases and J dropped 4 bases, with 11 bases sitting between them. Germline CDR1 MDHEN, CDR2 SYDVKM. The CDR3 totals 13 residues. CDR3 nucleotide sequence: TGTGCCAGCACCACCCCCGGAGGAAACACCATATATTTT. Encoded protein: CASTTPGGNTIYF.

The chain combines TRBV5-1 with TRBJ1-1; 8 bases map to TRBD1. The V gene end was trimmed by 0 bases and the J gene end by 4 bases; junction bases not matched to a gene: 5. Germline CDR1 is SGHRS and CDR2 is YFSETQ. The CDR3 consists of 15 residues. The CDR3 is CASSLDQGAITEAFF. CDR3 nucleotide sequence: TGCGCCAGCAGCTTGGACCAGGGGGCCATCACTGAAGCTTTCTTT.

This clone was counted between two and nine times. This rearrangement joins TRBV7-6 to TRBJ1-6, with D uncertain. V was shortened by 5 bases and J by 7 bases, with 15 bases between the two germline ends. The germline V gene has CDR1 SGHVS and CDR2 FNYEAQ. The CDR3 is made up of 15 amino acids. The CDR3 region has the DNA TGTGCCAGCAGCCGCTCCCGGGGAGAAAATTCACCCCTCCACTTT. Translating it yields CASSRSRGENSPLHF.

This chain connects TRBV6-4 to TRBJ2-1, with D maybe TRBD2 (7 bases). Germline loops: CDR1 MRHNA, CDR2 SNTAGT. The CDR3 consists of 18 residues. The V gene lost 5 bases and the J gene lost 0 bases, with 20 bases spanning the gap. The DNA for the CDR3 is TGTGCCAGCAGTCCCACGGGGGGCCCGAAAGACTCCTACAATGAGCAGTTCTTC. Translation: CASSPTGGPKDSYNEQFF.

This clone was observed a single time. The chain combines TRBV6-5 with TRBJ1-3; 7 nucleotides agree with TRBD1. CDR3 length: 14 amino acids. The V gene end was trimmed by 2 bases and the J gene end by 2 bases; junction bases not matched to a gene: 0. The V gene's germline CDR1 is MNHEY and CDR2 SVGAGI. The CDR3 DNA sequence: TGTGCCAGCAGTTACCAGGGGGCTGGAAACACCATATATTTT. Amino acids: CASSYQGAGNTIYF.

The genes are TRBV5-6 and TRBJ2-1; 7 nucleotides agree with TRBD1. Germline-derived CDR1 and CDR2 are SGHDT and YYEEEE. The CDR3 consists of 14 residues. Trimming took 2 bases from V and 4 from J; bases not matched to a gene: 3. The CDR3, as DNA: TGTGCCAGCAGCTTAGGGGGCAGGTACAATGAGCAGTTCTTC. Its protein product is CASSLGGRYNEQFF. Full variable domain (missing parts from reference TRBV5-6 and TRBJ2-1): DAGVTQSPTHLIKTRGQQVTLRCSPKSGHDTVSWYQQALGQGPQFIFQYYEEEERQRGNFPDRFSGHQFPNYSSELNVNALLLGDSALYLCASSLGGRYNEQFFGPGTRLTVL.

This clone was picked up one time. The chain uses TRBV7-3 and TRBJ1-2; D gene unclear. This CDR3 spans 14 amino acids. Germline loops: CDR1 SGHTA, CDR2 FQGTGA. The V gene lost 3 bases and the J gene lost 3 bases, with 11 bases spanning the gap. The CDR3 nucleotides read TGTGCCAGCAGCTTCGACGAAGAGGACTATGGCTACACCTTC. Encoded protein: CASSFDEEDYGYTF.

V gene TRBV6-5 combines with J gene TRBJ1-2; no definite D call. The CDR3 consists of 13 residues. Trimming took off 4 bases at V and 3 bases at J, with 9 bases between the two ends. Germline assignment: CDR1 MNHEY and CDR2 SVGAGI. The CDR3 region is CASSLGSHYGYTF. CDR3 DNA: TGTGCCAGCAGTTTAGGGTCCCACTATGGCTACACCTTC.

This chain joins TRBV6-1 and TRBJ1-1; D is ambiguous. V was cut by 6 bases and J by 1 base, with 12 bases left in between. Germline CDR1 MNHNS, CDR2 SASEGT. This CDR3 is built from 14 residues. CDR3 sequence reads: CASRINTQNTEAFF. DNA of the CDR3: TGTGCCAGCAGGATAAACACCCAGAACACTGAAGCTTTCTTT.

The chain recombines TRBV9 with TRBJ2-3; the D gene could be TRBD1 or TRBD2 (6 bases each). Germline V gives CDR1 SGDLS, CDR2 YYNGEE. This CDR3 is built from 15 residues. Trimming left V 2 bases short and J 0 bases short, with 10 bases between. In DNA form, the CDR3 reads TGTGCCAGCAGCGTGAGGGGGACTAGCACAGATACGCAGTATTTT. It translates to CASSVRGTSTDTQYF.

This sequence joins TRBV5-1 and TRBJ2-3; TRBD2 matches at 7 bases. Germline CDR1 reads SGHRS; CDR2 reads YFSETQ. J gave up 4 bases and V 4 bases, and 9 bases lay outside the gene matches. CDR3 size: 15 residues. CDR3 in DNA: TGCGCCAGCAGCCGCGGACTAGTGCAGGCAGATACGCAGTATTTT. Its translation is CASSRGLVQADTQYF.

This clone is a singleton in its sample. This chain joins TRBV19 and TRBJ1-2; 9 bases are shared with TRBD1. CDR1 and CDR2 (germline): LNHDA, SQIVND (reference sequence). This CDR3 spans 12 amino acids. J was trimmed by 12 bases and V by 5 bases; bases with no gene match: 7. As DNA, the CDR3 is TGTGCCAGTAGTCCTCGGACAGGGGATCACACCTTC. It codes for CASSPRTGDHTF.

The chain is built from TRBV7-6 and TRBJ1-2, with a tentative D call TRBD1 (6 bases). The CDR3 consists of 14 residues. Per the germline V gene, CDR1 is SGHVS and CDR2 is FNYEAQ. V was trimmed by 4 bases and J by 6 bases, leaving 15 bases between them. CDR3 protein: CASSSMKGHHGYTF. The CDR3 DNA reads as TGTGCCAGCAGCTCGATGAAGGGACACCATGGCTACACCTTC.